The 7 T cell receptor beta chains presented below share a single source sample, sequenced in a study of blood T cell repertoires in COVID-19. Profiling relied on immunoSEQ multiplex PCR, and the TCRdb table lists in-frame clones only, not all of them. This sample carries some 70,000 clones, around 88% of them seen once, and the ten largest clones take 5.5% to 7%. The material sequenced was peripheral blood. These receptors were obtained from an older woman with acute or convalescent COVID-19.

V usage is TRBV5-1 and J usage is TRBJ2-1; a possible D gene is TRBD1 (6 bases). This CDR3 region has 13 residues. V lost 0 bases to trimming and J lost 7 bases, with 8 bases between them. Germline CDR1 and CDR2: SGHRS and YFSETQ. CDR3 DNA sequence: TGCGCCAGCAGCTTGGGGGGGACAAATGAGCAGTTCTTC. Translation: CASSLGGTNEQFF.

The V call is TRBV20-1, the J call TRBJ2-3, with TRBD2 matching over 8 bases. The CDR3 is made up of 15 amino acids. The junction had 8 bases not matched to a gene; V was cut back by 3 bases and J by 3 bases. The germline CDR1 and CDR2 sequences are DFQATT and SNEGSKA (reference sequence). The CDR3 DNA reads as TGCAGTGCTAGTATACGGGAGGGCCGGACAGATACGCAGTATTTT. It yields the protein CSASIREGRTDTQYF.

V is TRBV28 and J is TRBJ2-7; D is possibly TRBD2 (5 bases). Germline-derived CDR1 and CDR2 are MDHEN and SYDVKM. V lost 5 bases to trimming and J lost 4 bases, with 18 bases between them. The CDR3 consists of 15 residues. CDR3 DNA: TGTGCCAGCAGTACCTTAGGACTGGCAAATTACGAGCAGTACTTC. Its translation: CASSTLGLANYEQYF.

This sequence joins TRBV6-2 or TRBV6-3 and TRBJ2-3; the match to TRBD1 covers 9 bases. V lost 4 bases and J lost 2; bases outside the gene matches: 7. The CDR3 has 16 amino acids. The germline CDR1 and CDR2 sequences are MNHEY and SVGEGT. The CDR3 sequence is CASSLIEQGATDTQYF. CDR3 sequence (DNA): TGTGCCAGCAGTTTGATAGAACAGGGGGCCACAGATACGCAGTATTTT.

The V and J genes are TRBV6-6 and TRBJ1-5, with TRBD1 matching over 9 bases. The V gene end was trimmed by 7 bases and the J gene end by 7 bases; junction bases not matched to a gene: 8. The CDR3 has 14 residues. Germline assignment: CDR1 MNHNY and CDR2 SVGAGI (reference sequence). Here the CDR3 DNA reads TGTGCCAGCAACTTGGACAGGGGCGGCCAGCCCCAGCATTTT. This sequence encodes CASNLDRGGQPQHF.

The rearrangement uses TRBV5-5 and TRBJ1-5; weak D call: TRBD1 (6 bases). Trimming removed 4 bases from V and 0 bases from J, with 11 bases in between. Germline CDR1 SGHKS, CDR2 YYEKEE (reference sequence). This CDR3 contains 15 residues. CDR3 sequence: CASSEQGYSNQPQHF. In DNA, the CDR3 is TGTGCCAGCAGCGAACAGGGATATAGCAATCAGCCCCAGCATTTT.

The chain combines TRBV7-2 with TRBJ1-3, with D maybe TRBD1 (6 bases). Germline V lookup: CDR1 SGHTA, CDR2 FQGNSA. This CDR3 contains 14 residues. Trimming shortened V by 5 bases and J by 0 bases, and 8 bases separated the two germline ends. The CDR3 DNA sequence: TGTGCCAGCAGCCGGGACATCTCTGGAAACACCATATATTTT. Residues: CASSRDISGNTIYF.